In its sample, the clone carrying this T cell receptor beta chain was seen once. This entry comes from a study of OX40 agonist ivuxolimab in advanced cancers. Produced via immunoSEQ multiplex PCR; TCRdb's table is partial and in-frame only. The sample consists of approximately 23,000 clones, over 70% of them appearing once. CDR3 size: 13 residues. Trimming cost V 8 bases and J 6 bases, with 16 bases left between them. CDR1 is LNHNV and CDR2 is YYDKDF in the germline V gene (reference sequence). The chain has TRBV15 and TRBJ1-2; D gene uncertain. The specimen comprised CD4+ or CD8+ T cells sorted from blood, sampled in a trial of the OX40 agonist ivuxolimab. The sequence came from an adult with an advanced solid tumor such as melanoma, head and neck, liver or kidney cancer. The CDR3 here is CATLGPRRDGYTF. CDR3 nucleotides: TGTGCCACCCTTGGCCCCAGGAGGGATGGCTACACCTTC.